Following are 16 T cell receptor beta chains from one sample sequenced in a study of blood T cell repertoires in COVID-19. The repertoire was sequenced with immunoSEQ multiplex PCR; TCRdb's copy has only in-frame clones and lacks some. Of more than 110,000 clones in the sample, 70% to 90% were seen once. Sequencing was done on a sample of peripheral blood. All receptors come from a human donor in a cohort sampled during active COVID-19.

The V and J genes are TRBV29-1 and TRBJ1-1; TRBD1 agrees at 8 bases. The germline gives CDR1 SQVTM, CDR2 ANQGSEA. V shed 7 bases and J 5 bases; nucleotides not matched to a gene: 6. The CDR3 runs to 12 residues. DNA of the CDR3: TGCAGCGGGCGGACAGGGTGGACTGAAGCTTTCTTT. This encodes CSGRTGWTEAFF.

This chain connects TRBV5-4 to TRBJ1-6; 10 bases align to TRBD1. This CDR3 has 15 amino acids. Trimming took 2 bases from V and 10 from J; bases not matched to a gene: 6. CDR1 is SGHNT and CDR2 is YYREEE in the germline V gene (reference sequence). Here the CDR3 reads CASSFGDRGPSPLHF. The CDR3 DNA sequence: TGTGCCAGCAGCTTCGGAGACAGGGGGCCATCACCCCTCCACTTT.

This clone was observed a handful of times. J is TRBJ1-2 and V is TRBV28; TRBD1 might be the D (5 bases). CDR3 length equals 16 residues. V gave up 7 bases and J gave up 4 bases, with 22 bases separating them. The V gene's germline CDR1 is MDHEN and CDR2 SYDVKM. This CDR3 reads CASMRGQGWEGYGYTF. As DNA, the CDR3 is TGTGCCAGCATGCGAGGTCAGGGTTGGGAAGGCTATGGCTACACCTTC.

The J gene is TRBJ1-1, the V gene TRBV7-9, with unresolved D. The CDR3 runs to 15 residues. Trimming cost V 0 bases and J 1 base, with 9 bases left between them. Germline V CDR1 and CDR2: SEHNR, FQNEAQ (reference sequence). CDR3 in DNA: TGTGCCAGCAGCTTAGCGCGAGGGAGGAACACTGAAGCTTTCTTT. This translates into CASSLARGRNTEAFF. Full variable domain (outside the CDR3, taken from reference TRBV7-9 and TRBJ1-1): DTGVSQNPRHKITKRGQNVTFRCDPISEHNRLYWYRQTLGQGPEFLTYFQNEAQLEKSRLLSDRFSAERPKGSFSTLEIQRTEQGDSAMYLCASSLARGRNTEAFFGQGTRLTVV.

This clone came up a few times. The genes are TRBV7-9 and TRBJ1-3, with D maybe TRBD1 (6 bases). V dropped 5 bases and J dropped 4 bases, with 18 bases sitting between them. Germline loops: CDR1 SEHNR, CDR2 FQNEAQ (reference sequence). The CDR3 is 16 residues long. CDR3 protein: CASSGRDNRFGNTIYF. For the CDR3, the DNA is TGTGCCAGCAGCGGCAGGGACAACCGGTTCGGAAACACCATATATTTT.

The V gene is TRBV28, the J gene TRBJ2-1; 8 nucleotides line up with TRBD2. The germline V gene has CDR1 MDHEN and CDR2 SYDVKM. The ends lost 3 bases at V and 3 bases at J; junction bases unmatched: 1. This CDR3 is 14 amino acids long. The CDR3 spells CASSLAGGYNEQFF. The CDR3 coding sequence is TGTGCCAGCAGTTTGGCGGGGGGCTACAATGAGCAGTTCTTC. Full variable domain (remainder filled in from reference TRBV28 and TRBJ2-1): DVKVTQSSRYLVKRTGEKVFLECVQDMDHENMFWYRQDPGLGLRLIYFSYDVKMKEKGDIPEGYSVSREKKERFSLILESASTNQTSMYLCASSLAGGYNEQFFGPGTRLTVL.

The V call is TRBV10-3, the J call TRBJ2-5, with D tentatively TRBD1 (7 bases). The germline V and J ends were trimmed by 10 bases and 2 bases, with 11 bases remaining between them. The CDR3 consists of 12 residues. Germline assignment: CDR1 ENHRY and CDR2 SYGVKD. The CDR3 nucleotides read TGTGCCACCGGGGGACAGCAAGAGACCCAGTACTTC. Its protein is CATGGQQETQYF.

This clone was observed a single time. This chain links TRBV6-5 with TRBJ2-7, with D tentatively TRBD2 (5 bases). Germline values: CDR1 MNHEY, CDR2 SVGAGI. The CDR3 has 12 amino acids. V gave up 6 bases and J gave up 6 bases, with 12 bases separating them. The CDR3: CASSTRTVEQYF. The CDR3 DNA follows: TGTGCCAGCAGCACACGGACTGTCGAGCAGTACTTC.

The rearrangement joins TRBV19 to TRBJ2-1; 9 positions agree with TRBD1. J was trimmed by 6 bases and V by 5 bases; bases with no gene match: 11. CDR3 size: 16 residues. Germline V gene sequence: CDR1 LNHDA, CDR2 SQIVND (reference sequence). This chain's CDR3 is CASSVGPGQGINEQFF. The DNA of the CDR3 is TGTGCCAGTAGTGTCGGACCGGGACAGGGTATCAATGAGCAGTTCTTC.

This rearrangement joins TRBV10-1 to TRBJ2-3; TRBD1 is a possible D gene (6 bases). The germline V gene has CDR1 WNHNN and CDR2 SYGVQD (reference sequence). The CDR3 length is 14 residues. The germline V and J ends were trimmed by 4 bases and 5 bases, with 13 bases remaining between them. The CDR3 is CASSGQARGDTQYF. The CDR3 region has the DNA TGCGCCAGCAGTGGACAGGCAAGGGGAGATACGCAGTATTTT.

V usage is TRBV3-1 (or the pseudogene TRBV3-2) and J usage is TRBJ1-2; tentative D call: TRBD1 (5 bases). Between the trimmed V and J ends, which lost 1 base and 8 bases, there was a span of 17 bases. CDR3 length equals 15 residues. From germline, CDR1 is LGHDT and CDR2 YNNKEL (reference sequence). The CDR3: CASSQAFGGTGGYTF. The CDR3 region has the DNA TGTGCCAGCAGCCAAGCCTTCGGAGGGACGGGGGGCTACACCTTC.

V usage is TRBV27 and J usage is TRBJ2-7; tentative D call: TRBD2 (7 bases). CDR1 is MNHEY, CDR2 SMNVEV, per germline (reference sequence). V lost 5 bases to trimming and J lost 4 bases, with 24 bases between them. This CDR3 is 17 amino acids long. The CDR3: CASSQLRVGGLGYEQYF. DNA of the CDR3: TGTGCCAGCAGTCAACTCCGGGTGGGGGGGCTGGGGTACGAGCAGTACTTC.

The chain is built from TRBV6-6 and TRBJ2-7; 10 bases line up with TRBD1. J was trimmed by 3 bases and V by 6 bases; bases with no gene match: 26. From germline, CDR1 is MNHNY and CDR2 SVGAGI (reference sequence). This CDR3 comprises 21 residues. The chain's CDR3 is CASSPGQGQLMVWTSGYEQYF. Here the CDR3 DNA reads TGTGCCAGCAGCCCGGGACAGGGGCAACTGATGGTTTGGACCAGCGGCTACGAGCAGTACTTC.

This clone was observed a handful of times. V is TRBV5-1 and J is TRBJ1-4; 7 positions agree with TRBD1. The trim removed 4 bases at V and 0 bases at J, leaving 15 bases unmatched. Germline V gene lookup returns CDR1 SGHRS and CDR2 YFSETQ. The CDR3 is 19 amino acids. This CDR3 reads CASSLRTGGGTATNEKLFF. The CDR3 DNA follows: TGCGCCAGCAGCCTACGGACAGGCGGAGGAACAGCAACTAATGAAAAACTGTTTTTT.

This clone turned up a few times. The V gene is TRBV5-1, the J gene TRBJ2-7; D is possibly TRBD2 (6 bases). This CDR3 has 15 amino acids. Per the germline V gene, CDR1 is SGHRS and CDR2 is YFSETQ. Trimming pared 4 bases from V and 3 bases from J, leaving 17 bases between. CDR3 sequence (DNA): TGCGCCAGCAGCAATTCCCCCGGAGGGAGCTACGAGCAGTACTTC. Amino acids: CASSNSPGGSYEQYF.

The rearrangement links TRBV5-5 to TRBJ1-4; 7 bases match TRBD1. This CDR3 contains 14 residues. Germline lookup yields CDR1 SGHKS and CDR2 YYEKEE (reference sequence). With V trimmed by 7 bases and J by 10 bases, 13 bases remained unmatched. The DNA for the CDR3 is TGTGCCAGCGAGGTACAGGGGCGGGAAGGAAAACTGTTTTTT. It encodes CASEVQGREGKLFF.